This T cell receptor (beta chain) appears in the sequencing data of a study of T cell responses to AZD1222 COVID-19 vaccine. This table comes from immunoSEQ multiplex PCR, and its TCRdb copy is limited to in-frame clones, with some not included. The top ten hold 2% to 3% of the sample, which has fewer than 120,000 clones, more than 90% seen once. Findings and limits, study-wide: Donors were mostly white British, more females; clonal diversity possibly underestimated.

Analyses pooled second doses at about 4 or about 12 weeks. The CDR3 is made up of 21 amino acids. J lost 2 bases, V lost 4 bases, and 25 bases had no gene match. Germline CDR1 SGHDN, CDR2 FVKESK. As concerns this clone: The antigen is unknown.

Sequences were derived from peripheral blood, sampled 28 days after the second AZD1222 dose. The chain couples TRBV14 to TRBJ1-2; the match to TRBD1 covers 7 bases. The clonotype originates from an adult who received the AZD1222 COVID-19 vaccine. As DNA, the CDR3 is TGTGCCAGCAGCCGAGTCCGTACCTCCGGGACAGCACCCCTCATCAACTATGGCTACACCTTC. Its translation: CASSRVRTSGTAPLINYGYTF.